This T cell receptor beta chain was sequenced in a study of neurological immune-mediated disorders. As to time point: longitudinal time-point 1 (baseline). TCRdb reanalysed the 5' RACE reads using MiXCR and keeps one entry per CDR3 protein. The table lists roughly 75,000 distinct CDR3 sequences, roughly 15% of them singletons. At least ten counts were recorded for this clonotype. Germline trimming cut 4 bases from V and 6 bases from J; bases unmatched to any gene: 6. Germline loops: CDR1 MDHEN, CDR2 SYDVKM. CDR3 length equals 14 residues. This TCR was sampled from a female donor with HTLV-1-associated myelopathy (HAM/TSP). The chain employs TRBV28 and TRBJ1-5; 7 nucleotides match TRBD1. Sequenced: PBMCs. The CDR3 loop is CASSSGTDLQPQHF. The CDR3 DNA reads TGTGCCAGCAGTTCTGGGACAGACCTTCAGCCCCAGCATTTT.